This T cell receptor beta chain was documented in a study of radiotherapy plus CTLA-4 blockade in lung cancer. Data came from immunoSEQ multiplex PCR; TCRdb stores just in-frame clones and leaves some out. The data contain approximately 89,000 clones, around four fifths of them seen just once; the ten biggest clones take up 13% to 15%. The germline CDR1 and CDR2 sequences are MNHNS and SASEGT. Trimming pared 1 base from V and 8 bases from J, leaving 15 bases between. The CDR3 totals 15 residues. Findings and limits, study-wide: The authors reported that early blood T cell clone dynamics, with interferon-beta, best predicted response.

Worth noting for this clone: Its target is unknown.

This clonotype originated in a human donor with non-small cell lung cancer that progressed on radiotherapy plus ipilimumab. Sequencing was performed on peripheral blood, taken from a patient treated with radiotherapy plus ipilimumab. The chain is built from TRBV6-1 and TRBJ2-1; D might be TRBD1 (5 bases). The CDR3 protein is CASSEGGRVGYEQFF. The CDR3, as DNA: TGTGCCAGCAGTGAAGGCGGCAGGGTCGGCTATGAGCAGTTCTTC.